The rows below give T cell receptor beta chains drawn from one sample of a study of shared clonotypes between healthy human individuals. The data were produced by immunoSEQ multiplex PCR, yet TCRdb's version contains in-frame clones alone and is incomplete. The data hold around 690,000 clones, with 90% observed a single time. The sample comprised memory CD8+ T cells from PBMCs. Receptor source: a man aged 18 to 29 in good health. Some clones in this sample may be carry-over from other donors' samples. The CDR3 runs from the conserved cysteine through the conserved F or W. D genes are given only for firm matches. A clone size is listed for some rows: how often the clone was seen (once, few, many), or a class if it is expanded.

NA NA TRBJ2-7 TRBV4-1 CASSQEGRDTSYEQYF TGCGCCAGCAGCCAAGAGGGAAGGGACACCAGCTACGAGCAGTACTTC
NA TRBD2 TRBJ2-5 TRBV5-4 CASSSLLAGEETQYF TGTGCCAGCAGCTCCCTCCTTGCGGGAGAAGAGACCCAGTACTTC
NA NA TRBJ2-2 TRBV19 CASSYGPLFGELFF TGTGCCAGTTCTTACGGCCCCCTTTTTGGGGAGCTGTTTTTT
NA TRBD2 TRBJ2-2 TRBV2 CASSETLAGVTGELFF TGTGCCAGCAGTGAAACTTTAGCGGGAGTCACCGGGGAGCTGTTTTTT
NA NA TRBJ2-1 TRBV11-2 CASSSEGGFYNEQFF TGTGCCAGCAGCTCCGAGGGGGGCTTCTACAATGAGCAGTTCTTC
NA NA TRBJ2-7 TRBV9 CASSGTSSSYEQYF TGTGCCAGCAGCGGGACGTCGAGCTCCTACGAGCAGTACTTC
NA TRBD2 TRBJ2-1 TRBV14 CASSQGPSGSSRSYNEQFF TGTGCCAGCAGCCAAGGGCCTAGCGGGAGTAGCCGCTCCTACAATGAGCAGTTCTTC
once TRBD1 TRBJ2-7 TRBV6-5 CASAQGQSSYEQYF TGTGCCAGCGCACAGGGGCAAAGCTCCTACGAGCAGTACTTC
NA NA TRBJ1-1 TRBV10-2 CASSEISTEAFF TGCGCCAGCAGTGAGATTAGCACTGAAGCTTTCTTT
NA TRBD1 TRBJ2-7 TRBV27 CATGQGVGYEQYF TGTGCCACCGGACAGGGGGTAGGCTACGAGCAGTACTTC
NA NA TRBJ2-7 TRBV5-4 CASSSGIAYEQYF TGTGCCAGCAGCTCCGGGATTGCCTACGAGCAGTACTTC
NA TRBD2 TRBJ2-7 TRBV19 CASRPAGFYEQYF TGTGCCAGTAGGCCAGCGGGATTCTACGAGCAGTACTTC
NA NA TRBJ2-7 TRBV27 CASSTQQGWYEQYF TGTGCCAGCAGTACCCAACAGGGTTGGTACGAGCAGTACTTC
NA TRBD1 TRBJ1-2 TRBV7-9 CASSLGTGVVYGYTF TGTGCCAGCAGCTTAGGGACAGGGGTTGTCTATGGCTACACCTTC
NA TRBD1 TRBJ2-1 TRBV7-9 CASSPVGGQGYNEQFF TGTGCCAGCAGCCCCGTAGGGGGACAGGGGTACAATGAGCAGTTCTTC
NA NA TRBJ2-7 TRBV6-1 CASSAEAAVEQYF TGTGCCAGCAGTGCCGAAGCTGCGGTTGAGCAGTACTTC
NA TRBD1 TRBJ2-2 TRBV28 CASSHGQVLGGELFF TGTGCCAGCAGCCATGGACAGGTTTTAGGCGGGGAGCTGTTTTTT
NA NA TRBJ1-1 TRBV28 CASSSPQGMLNTEAFF TGTGCCAGCAGTTCCCCCCAGGGGATGCTGAACACTGAAGCTTTCTTT
NA NA TRBJ1-5 TRBV28 CASSTGQPQHF TGTGCCAGCAGTACGGGGCAGCCCCAGCATTTT
NA TRBD1 TRBJ1-2 TRBV27 CASSPRGGGLYGYTF TGTGCCAGCAGTCCCAGGGGAGGGGGCCTATATGGCTACACCTTC
NA NA TRBJ2-7 TRBV11-2 CASSPKRVQSYEQYF TGTGCCAGCAGCCCGAAGCGGGTTCAGTCCTACGAGCAGTACTTC
once NA TRBJ1-4 TRBV2 CASSVQIGEKLFF TGTGCCAGCAGTGTTCAAATTGGTGAAAAACTGTTTTTT
NA NA TRBJ1-1 TRBV28 CASSSFWRDTEAFF TGTGCCAGCAGTTCGTTTTGGCGGGACACTGAAGCTTTCTTT
NA NA TRBJ2-1 TRBV11-3 CASSRTTRDEQFF TGTGCCAGCAGCCGGACAACTCGAGATGAGCAGTTCTTC
NA NA TRBJ1-5 TRBV4-3 CASSPVIGDQPQHF TGCGCCAGCAGCCCCGTTATTGGGGATCAGCCCCAGCATTTT
NA NA TRBJ2-1 TRBV5-1 CASSPISASPGNEQFF TGCGCCAGCAGCCCCATATCTGCGAGTCCGGGGAATGAGCAGTTCTTC
NA NA TRBJ1-1 TRBV7-9 CASSLAQLNTEAFF TGTGCCAGCAGCTTAGCCCAGTTGAACACTGAAGCTTTCTTT
NA NA TRBJ1-2 TRBV7-9 CASSSLAQDIYGYTF TGTGCCAGCAGCTCGCTGGCACAGGACATCTATGGCTACACCTTC
NA TRBD2 TRBJ2-7 TRBV7-9 CASSQEGLGFYEQYF TGTGCCAGCAGCCAGGAGGGACTAGGGTTCTACGAGCAGTACTTC
NA NA TRBJ2-2 TRBV7-3 CASRLGDSAGELFF TGTGCCAGCAGGTTAGGGGACTCCGCCGGGGAGCTGTTTTTT
NA NA TRBJ2-5 TRBV7-9 CASSPRTGLQETQYF TGTGCCAGCAGCCCACGGACTGGGCTTCAAGAGACCCAGTACTTC
NA TRBD1 TRBJ2-7 TRBV5-1 CASTGQGRSYEQYF TGCGCCAGTACTGGACAGGGAAGGTCCTACGAGCAGTACTTC
NA NA TRBJ1-1 TRBV9 CASSADSGRGTEAFF TGTGCCAGCAGCGCAGACTCAGGGAGGGGGACTGAAGCTTTCTTT
NA TRBD1 TRBJ2-2 TRBV19 CASSNEGAVDTGELFF TGTGCCAGTAGTAATGAGGGGGCGGTCGACACCGGGGAGCTGTTTTTT
NA NA TRBJ1-2 TRBV30 CAWRGGPPGYGYTF TGTGCCTGGAGGGGAGGGCCGCCGGGCTATGGCTACACCTTC
NA NA TRBJ2-1 TRBV29-1 CSVEGGRAGMYNEQFF TGCAGCGTTGAAGGGGGACGTGCGGGGATGTACAATGAGCAGTTCTTC
NA TRBD2 TRBJ2-1 TRBV10-3 CAISDLAGGANEQFF TGTGCCATCAGTGACCTAGCGGGAGGGGCAAATGAGCAGTTCTTC
once NA TRBJ2-7 TRBV7-2 CASSQRGGTTPYEQYF TGTGCCAGCAGCCAACGGGGCGGGACAACTCCCTACGAGCAGTACTTC
NA NA TRBJ2-2 TRBV7-6 CASTSGPNTGELFF TGTGCCAGCACTTCGGGACCCAACACCGGGGAGCTGTTTTTT
NA NA TRBJ2-3 TRBV15 CATTRVGLSTDTQYF TGTGCCACCACCCGAGTAGGGCTCAGCACAGATACGCAGTATTTT
NA NA TRBJ2-7 TRBV27 CASSLVPSSYEQYF TGTGCCAGCAGTTTAGTCCCGAGCTCCTACGAGCAGTACTTC
NA TRBD2 TRBJ2-5 TRBV7-6 CASSVGGLAGMKTQYF TGTGCCAGCAGCGTGGGGGGACTAGCGGGAATGAAGACCCAGTACTTC
NA NA TRBJ2-1 TRBV27 CASSLRAGKYNEQFF TGTGCCAGCAGTTTAAGAGCGGGCAAGTACAATGAGCAGTTCTTC
NA TRBD1 TRBJ1-1 TRBV29-1 CSARTGPNTEAFF TGCAGCGCCCGGACAGGGCCAAACACTGAAGCTTTCTTT
NA NA TRBJ1-2 TRBV27 CASSSTRADYGYTF TGTGCCAGCAGTTCGACAAGAGCTGACTATGGCTACACCTTC
NA TRBD2 TRBJ2-7 TRBV9 CASSRLASDYEQYF TGTGCCAGCAGCCGACTAGCGTCCGATTACGAGCAGTACTTC
NA NA TRBJ2-7 TRBV7-2 CASSPSAAASYEQYF TGTGCCAGCAGCCCCTCAGCGGCCGCAAGCTACGAGCAGTACTTC
NA TRBD2 TRBJ2-7 TRBV7-6 CASSPRTSGYSYEQYF TGTGCCAGCAGCCCACGGACTAGCGGTTACTCCTACGAGCAGTACTTC
NA NA TRBJ2-1 TRBV5-4 CASSLAHNEQFF TGTGCCAGCAGCTTGGCGCACAATGAGCAGTTCTTC
NA NA TRBJ2-7 TRBV4-3 CASSQEGPGGIYEQYF TGCGCCAGCAGCCAAGAGGGGCCCGGAGGGATCTACGAGCAGTACTTC
NA NA TRBJ1-1 TRBV7-8 CASGAQGSMNTEAFF TGTGCCAGCGGCGCCCAGGGGTCGATGAACACTGAAGCTTTCTTT
NA TRBD2 TRBJ2-3 TRBV4-3 CASSSDLAGRHTQYF TGCGCCAGCAGCTCAGACCTAGCGGGAAGACATACGCAGTATTTT